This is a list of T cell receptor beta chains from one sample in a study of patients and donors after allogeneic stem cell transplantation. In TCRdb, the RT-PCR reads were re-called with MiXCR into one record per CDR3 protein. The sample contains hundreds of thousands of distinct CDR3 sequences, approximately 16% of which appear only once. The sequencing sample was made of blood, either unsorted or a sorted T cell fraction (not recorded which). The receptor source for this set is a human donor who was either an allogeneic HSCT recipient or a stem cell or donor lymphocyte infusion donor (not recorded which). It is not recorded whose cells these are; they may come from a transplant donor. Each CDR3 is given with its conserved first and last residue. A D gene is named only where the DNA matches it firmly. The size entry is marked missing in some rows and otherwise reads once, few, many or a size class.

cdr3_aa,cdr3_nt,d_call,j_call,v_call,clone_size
CSAPDRNTGELFF,TGCAGTGCTCCAGACAGGAACACCGGGGAGCTGTTTTTT,.,TRBJ2-2,TRBV20-1,few
CATSDRDGTSSNEQFF,TGTGCCACCAGTGACCGGGACGGCACGAGCAGCAATGAGCAGTTCTTC,.,TRBJ2-1,TRBV24-1,many
CSREPGDTDTQYF,TGCAGTAGAGAGCCAGGGGACACAGATACGCAGTATTTT,.,TRBJ2-3,TRBV20-1,few
CASSLNIGTGKFVSEKLFF,TGTGCCAGCAGCCTAAACATCGGGACAGGGAAATTTGTGAGTGAAAAACTGTTTTTT,TRBD1,TRBJ1-4,TRBV12-3/TRBV12-4,few
CASSPTTGGPGYGYTF,TGTGCCAGCTCACCGACTACAGGGGGCCCGGGGTATGGCTACACCTTC,TRBD1,TRBJ1-2,TRBV18,.
CATSDPGDSQETQYF,TGTGCCACCAGTGATCCAGGGGACTCTCAAGAGACCCAGTACTTC,.,TRBJ2-5,TRBV24-1,.
CASTLVGNGQPQHF,TGTGCCAGCACCTTAGTGGGGAATGGGCAGCCCCAGCATTTT,.,TRBJ1-5,TRBV12-3/TRBV12-4,.
CSVRGGNTEAFF,TGCAGCGTCCGGGGGGGGAACACTGAAGCTTTCTTT,.,TRBJ1-1,TRBV29-1,many
CSARVAGEGEKLFF,TGCAGTGCTAGAGTCGCCGGGGAGGGAGAAAAACTGTTTTTT,.,TRBJ1-4,TRBV20-1,few
CASSQLVWGTDTQYF,TGTGCCAGCAGCCAACTAGTTTGGGGCACAGATACGCAGTATTTT,.,TRBJ2-3,TRBV11-2,.
CASSLQLGSYNEQFF,TGTGCCAGCAGTCTTCAGTTGGGCTCCTACAATGAGCAGTTCTTC,.,TRBJ2-1,TRBV12-3/TRBV12-4,many
CASSLAVGGTRWGALHF,TGCGCCAGCAGCTTGGCCGTTGGGGGTACCCGATGGGGGGCCCTCCACTTT,.,TRBJ1-6,TRBV5-1,many
CASSFGTAKNIQYF,TGTGCCAGCAGTTTCGGGACAGCCAAAAACATTCAGTACTTC,.,TRBJ2-4,TRBV27,.
CASKVSSGTGELFF,TGCGCCAGCAAAGTATCCAGCGGGACCGGGGAGCTGTTTTTT,.,TRBJ2-2,TRBV5-1,many
CATSDPNKVDIQYF,TGTGCCACCAGTGATCCCAACAAGGTCGACATTCAGTACTTC,.,TRBJ2-4,TRBV24-1,.
CASTPRGQKNTGELFF,TGTGCCAGCACCCCCCGAGGACAAAAGAACACCGGGGAGCTGTTTTTT,.,TRBJ2-2,TRBV12-3/TRBV12-4,few
CASKRIGAWTSAAFF,TGTGCCAGCAAAAGGATCGGGGCGTGGACCTCCGCCGCTTTCTTT,.,TRBJ1-1,TRBV5-6,many
CASSPGTGASLDEQFF,TGTGCCAGCAGCCCCGGGACAGGGGCCTCTCTGGATGAGCAGTTCTTC,TRBD1,TRBJ2-1,TRBV7-9,few
CAISSNLAGSGTYEQFF,TGTGCCATCAGTTCAAACTTAGCAGGAAGTGGGACCTATGAGCAGTTCTTC,.,TRBJ2-1,TRBV10-3,.
CASSYSGGEVSDGYTF,TGTGCCAGCAGTTACTCGGGAGGGGAAGTGAGTGATGGCTACACCTTC,.,TRBJ1-2,TRBV6-5,.
CASTPTSGSRDEQFF,TGTGCCAGCACCCCCACTAGCGGGAGCAGGGATGAGCAGTTCTTC,TRBD2,TRBJ2-1,TRBV12-3/TRBV12-4,many
CSAQQGAANYGYTF,TGCAGTGCTCAACAGGGGGCCGCTAACTATGGCTACACCTTC,TRBD1,TRBJ1-2,TRBV20-1,many
CASSYADYQETQYF,TGTGCCAGCAGTTATGCCGACTATCAAGAGACCCAGTACTTC,.,TRBJ2-5,TRBV12-3/TRBV12-4,many
CAITRTSDAHEQYF,TGTGCCATCACTAGGACCTCGGACGCCCACGAGCAGTACTTC,.,TRBJ2-7,TRBV10-3,.
CSATGTSGHTGELFF,TGCAGTGCGACCGGGACTAGCGGGCACACCGGGGAGCTGTTTTTT,TRBD2,TRBJ2-2,TRBV20-1,few
CASSWGSEPQYF,TGTGCCAGCAGCTGGGGGTCCGAACCGCAGTATTTT,.,TRBJ2-3,TRBV11-2,.
CASSQPLNTEAFF,TGTGCCAGCAGCCAACCTCTGAACACTGAAGCTTTCTTT,.,TRBJ1-1,TRBV3-1,.
CASSTGTGGRLLLGYTF,TGCGCCAGCAGCACCGGGACAGGGGGGAGATTACTCCTTGGCTACACCTTC,TRBD1,TRBJ1-2,TRBV5-1,many
CASSLDGRAEQYF,TGTGCCAGCAGCTTAGACGGGAGGGCCGAGCAGTACTTC,TRBD2,TRBJ2-7,TRBV7-2,.
CASSHVKGQGDYEQYF,TGTGCCAGCAGCCATGTCAAGGGACAGGGGGACTACGAGCAGTACTTC,TRBD1,TRBJ2-7,TRBV14,few
CSVEDLPRVAFF,TGCAGCGTTGAAGATCTCCCACGGGTGGCTTTCTTT,.,TRBJ1-1,TRBV29-1,.
CASSLSRGRTEAFF,TGTGCCAGCAGTTTATCTCGGGGGAGGACTGAAGCTTTCTTT,.,TRBJ1-1,TRBV27,.
CASSQSLVAPWVRYNEQFF,TGCGCCAGCAGCCAATCGCTAGTAGCCCCGTGGGTCCGCTACAATGAGCAGTTCTTC,.,TRBJ2-1,TRBV4-1,.
CASSLGGRNYGYTF,TGCGCCAGCAGCTTGGGGGGACGGAACTATGGCTACACCTTC,.,TRBJ1-2,TRBV5-1,many
CATSDFEATRGYTF,TGTGCCACCAGTGATTTTGAGGCTACCCGAGGCTACACCTTC,.,TRBJ1-2,TRBV24-1,.
CASSQDRGAGGGRQETQYF,TGCGCCAGCAGCCAAGACCGGGGGGCAGGGGGCGGGAGACAAGAGACCCAGTACTTC,.,TRBJ2-5,TRBV4-1,.
CSAQLALFGDRLNEQFF,TGCAGTGCACAGTTAGCGCTTTTCGGGGATCGCCTCAATGAGCAGTTCTTC,.,TRBJ2-1,TRBV20-1,few
CASSRTSGRSGSYEQYF,TGTGCCAGCAGCCGGACTAGCGGGAGGAGCGGGTCCTACGAGCAGTACTTC,TRBD2,TRBJ2-7,TRBV12-3/TRBV12-4,few
CASTPQGEGHEQYF,TGTGCCAGCACCCCCCAAGGCGAGGGCCACGAGCAGTACTTC,.,TRBJ2-7,TRBV7-2,.
CASSAGLARTQETQYF,TGTGCCAGCAGTGCGGGACTAGCCCGAACACAAGAGACCCAGTACTTC,TRBD2,TRBJ2-5,TRBV2,.
CASSTEIGVTDTQYF,TGTGCCAGCAGCACAGAGATAGGAGTCACAGATACGCAGTATTTT,.,TRBJ2-3,TRBV25-1,many
CASSQDLGDTEAFF,TGTGCCAGCAGCCAAGATCTTGGGGACACTGAAGCTTTCTTT,.,TRBJ1-1,TRBV3-1,few
CASSLEGAITEAFF,TGTGCCAGCAGTTTAGAGGGGGCGATCACTGAAGCTTTCTTT,TRBD1,TRBJ1-1,TRBV12-3/TRBV12-4,few
CSVGRREGRVSYNEQFF,TGCAGCGTTGGTAGGCGGGAGGGCCGAGTGTCCTACAATGAGCAGTTCTTC,TRBD2,TRBJ2-1,TRBV29-1,.
CASSPGGLAGNTQYF,TGTGCCAGCAGCCCCGGAGGGCTTGCAGGGAATACGCAGTATTTT,.,TRBJ2-3,TRBV28,many
CAISRAMGYGYTF,TGTGCCATCAGCAGGGCCATGGGCTATGGCTACACCTTC,.,TRBJ1-2,TRBV10-3,.
CASSDPGLQDTQYF,TGTGCCAGCAGTGATCCGGGACTCCAGGATACGCAGTATTTT,.,TRBJ2-3,TRBV6-1,many